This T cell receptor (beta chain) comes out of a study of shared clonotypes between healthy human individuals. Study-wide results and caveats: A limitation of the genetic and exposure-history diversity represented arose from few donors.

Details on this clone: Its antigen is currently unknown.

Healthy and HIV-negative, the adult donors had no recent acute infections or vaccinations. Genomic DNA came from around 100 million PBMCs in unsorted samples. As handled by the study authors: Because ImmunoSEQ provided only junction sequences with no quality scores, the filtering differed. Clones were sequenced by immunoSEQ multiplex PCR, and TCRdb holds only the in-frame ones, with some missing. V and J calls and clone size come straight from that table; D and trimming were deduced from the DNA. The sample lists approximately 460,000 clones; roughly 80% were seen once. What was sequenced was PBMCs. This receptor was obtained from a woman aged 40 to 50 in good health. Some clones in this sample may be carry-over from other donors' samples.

The CDR3 loop is CASSLTSGSDTQYF. The DNA for the CDR3 is TGTGCCAGCAGCTTAACTAGCGGGAGCGATACGCAGTATTTT. This sequence joins TRBV7-9 and TRBJ2-3; TRBD2 aligns across 11 bases. Germline V gene lookup returns CDR1 SEHNR and CDR2 FQNEAQ (reference sequence). J was trimmed by 6 bases and V by 2 bases; bases with no gene match: 1. This CDR3 comprises 14 residues.